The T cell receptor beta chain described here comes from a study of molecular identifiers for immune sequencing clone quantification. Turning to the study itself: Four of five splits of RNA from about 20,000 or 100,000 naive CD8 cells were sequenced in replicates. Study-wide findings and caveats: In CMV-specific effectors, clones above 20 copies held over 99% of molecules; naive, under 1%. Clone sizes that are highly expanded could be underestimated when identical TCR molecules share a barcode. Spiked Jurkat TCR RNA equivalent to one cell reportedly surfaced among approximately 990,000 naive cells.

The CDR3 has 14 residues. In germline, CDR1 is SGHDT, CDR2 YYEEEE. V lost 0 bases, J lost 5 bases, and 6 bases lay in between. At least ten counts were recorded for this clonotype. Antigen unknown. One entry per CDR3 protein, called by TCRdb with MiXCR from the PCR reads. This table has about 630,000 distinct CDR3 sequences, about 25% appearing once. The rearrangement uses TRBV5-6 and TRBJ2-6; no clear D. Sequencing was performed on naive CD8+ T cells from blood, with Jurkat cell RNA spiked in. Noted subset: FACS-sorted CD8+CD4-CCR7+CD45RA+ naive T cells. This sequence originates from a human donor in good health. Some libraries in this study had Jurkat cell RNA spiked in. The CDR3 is CASSLGSRANVLTF. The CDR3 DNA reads TGTGCCAGCAGCTTGGGGTCGAGGGCCAACGTCCTGACTTTC.